Listed here is a single T cell receptor (beta chain). Given a much more abundant clone one base away, this may be a read error. These data belong to a study of liver allograft versus peripheral blood T cells. For the study at large: Comparisons were made between T cell receptor repertoires found in transplanted livers and those circulating in recipients' peripheral blood.

TCRdb re-derived calls from the reads in MiXCR, one entry per CDR3 protein. Found here are 9,500 to 13,000 distinct CDR3 sequences, around 23% of them singletons; the top ten hold roughly 1.5%. Germline V CDR1 and CDR2: ENHRY, SYGVKD. V was cut by 4 bases and J by 0 bases, with 13 bases left in between. CDR3 length equals 15 residues. The chain links TRBV10-3 to TRBJ2-7; tentative D call: TRBD2 (6 bases). The origin of this receptor is a human patient who had a liver transplant. Some T cells may be the graft donor's. The CDR3 is CAISALAGNSYEQYF. The CDR3 DNA is TGTGCCATCAGTGCCCTCGCGGGGAACTCCTACGAGCAGTACTTC.